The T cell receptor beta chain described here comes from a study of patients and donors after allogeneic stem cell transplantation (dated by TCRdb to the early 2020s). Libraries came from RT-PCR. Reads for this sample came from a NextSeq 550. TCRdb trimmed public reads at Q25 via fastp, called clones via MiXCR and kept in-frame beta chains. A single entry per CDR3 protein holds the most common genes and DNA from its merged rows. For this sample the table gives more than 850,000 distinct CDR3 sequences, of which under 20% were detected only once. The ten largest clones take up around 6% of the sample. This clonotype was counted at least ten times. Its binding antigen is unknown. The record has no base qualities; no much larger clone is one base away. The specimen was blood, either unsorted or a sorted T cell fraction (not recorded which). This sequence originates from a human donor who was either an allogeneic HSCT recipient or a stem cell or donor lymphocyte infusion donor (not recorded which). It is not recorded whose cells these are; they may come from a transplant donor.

In nucleotides, the sequence is TGTGCCAGCAGCTTTAACGTGGGGGGGGTGGATTCACCCCTCCACTTT. This translates into CASSFNVGGVDSPLHF. The receptor chain draws on TRBV7-8 and TRBJ1-6; a weak D assignment points to TRBD1 (5 bases agree). V is pared back by 3 bases and J by 8 bases, with 17 bases lying between the germline termini. The CDR3 spans 16 residues, from the cysteine through the phenylalanine. The kept DNA is CDR3 alone, 48 bases in frame from the first base. CDR1 and CDR2, per the germline V gene, are SGHVS and FQNEAQ.